These 14 T cell receptor beta chains were sequenced from one sample in a study of beta chain features in type 1 diabetes (dated by TCRdb to the late 2010s). Libraries came from the immunoSEQ multiplex PCR assay. The entire amount of isolated RNA was reverse transcribed using the High Capacity cDNA Reverse Transcription Kit, so the sequenced TCRB transcripts were expressed ones. TCRdb carries this immuneACCESS record with in-frame sequences only. Its versions omit some clonotypes, under half of them owing to an unresolved V gene in the studies checked, with the rest unexplained. The sample table contains under 250,000 clones; only one count was recorded for approximately 11% of them. The ten largest account for approximately 1.3% of the sample. The sequenced material came from central memory CD4+ T cells from blood. These receptors all stem from a man younger than 35 in good health.

The rearrangement links TRBV4-2 to TRBJ2-7; D not resolved. The germline V gene encodes CDR1 LGHNA and CDR2 YNFKEQ. The CDR3 has 14 residues. Trimming stripped 0 bases from V and 2 bases from J, with 8 bases between. CDR3 sequence (DNA): TGTGCCAGCAGCCAAGAGGCCACGCCCTACGAGCAGTACTTC. It codes for CASSQEATPYEQYF.

The chain recombines TRBV6-1 with TRBJ2-7, with D perhaps given as TRBD1 or TRBD2 (5 bases each). The V end was cut by 9 bases, the J end by 1 base, with 13 bases between. The CDR3 covers 13 residues. Germline CDR1 MNHNS, CDR2 SASEGT. The CDR3 sequence: CASSGTGSYEQYF. Written as DNA, the CDR3 is TGTGCCAGTTCCGGGACGGGTTCCTACGAGCAGTACTTC.

The chain carries TRBV30 and TRBJ2-3, with 9 positions matching TRBD2. Germline V CDR1 and CDR2: GTSNPN, SVGIG (reference sequence). This CDR3 has 15 residues. The V gene end was trimmed by 0 bases and the J gene end by 3 bases; junction bases not matched to a gene: 4. The CDR3 is CAWSVSSGITDTQYF. CDR3 coding DNA: TGTGCCTGGAGTGTATCTAGCGGGATTACAGATACGCAGTATTTT.

This clone was picked up a small number of times. V usage is TRBV2 and J usage is TRBJ2-1; D not certain. Germline V lookup: CDR1 SNHLY, CDR2 FYNNEI. The CDR3 spans 17 residues. Trimming cost V 0 bases and J 8 bases, with 20 bases left between them. For the CDR3, the DNA is TGTGCCAGCAGTGAAGCGCTCTCGGCCAGCGTTAGAGATGAGCAGTTCTTC. As protein: CASSEALSASVRDEQFF.

The table lists this clone with many counts. The rearrangement joins TRBV30 to TRBJ1-2; 8 bases map to TRBD1. Germline trimming cut 0 bases from V and 6 bases from J; bases unmatched to any gene: 9. From germline, CDR1 is GTSNPN and CDR2 SVGIG (reference sequence). This CDR3 has 15 amino acids. The CDR3: CAWSVGWRQGNGYTF. The CDR3 coding sequence is TGTGCCTGGAGTGTAGGTTGGAGACAGGGGAATGGCTACACCTTC. The full variable domain, rest sourced from reference TRBV30 and TRBJ1-2, is SQTIHQWPATLVQPVGSPLSLECTVEGTSNPNLYWYRQAAGRGLQLLFYSVGIGQISSEVPQNLSASRPQDRQFILSSKKLLLSDSGFYLCAWSVGWRQGNGYTFGSGTRLTVV.

The CDR3 DNA reads TGTGCCAGCAGCTTGGCCCCCGAGGCACCGGGCGAGCAGTACTTC. This codes for CASSLAPEAPGEQYF. This chain joins TRBV5-6 and TRBJ2-7, with D hard to call. From germline, CDR1 is SGHDT and CDR2 YYEEEE. The CDR3 extends over 15 amino acids. Trimming cost V 0 bases and J 6 bases, with 16 bases left between them.

This chain connects TRBV7-2 to TRBJ1-4, with 8 nucleotides matching TRBD1. Losses at the gene ends were 4 bases for V and 6 bases for J; bases not matched to a gene: 4. The CDR3 has 14 amino acids. Germline CDR1 SGHTA, CDR2 FQGNSA. CDR3 loop: CASSSQGADEKLFF. Written as DNA, the CDR3 is TGTGCCAGCAGCTCCCAGGGGGCGGATGAAAAACTGTTTTTT.

As concerns this clone: The sample contains more than one DNA sequence encoding this CDR3. The chain recombines TRBV7-2 with TRBJ2-5; a possible D gene is TRBD1 (6 bases). V was clipped by 1 base and J by 4 bases, with 13 bases between them. Per germline, CDR1 SGHTA and CDR2 FQGNSA. This CDR3 region has 15 residues. DNA for the CDR3: TGTGCCAGCAGCTTAGTAGGGGGTTGGGGAGAGACCCAGTACTTC. Protein: CASSLVGGWGETQYF. Full variable domain (outside the CDR3, taken from reference TRBV7-2 and TRBJ2-5): GAGVSQSPSNKVTEKGKDVELRCDPISGHTALYWYRQSLGQGLEFLIYFQGNSAPDKSGLPSDRFSAERTGGSVSTLTIQRTQQEDSAVYLCASSLVGGWGETQYFGPGTRLLVL.

This chain uses TRBV7-2 with TRBJ2-1; 8 bases are a match to TRBD2. The CDR3 sequence is 15 residues long. J lost 2 bases, V lost 5 bases, and 5 bases had no gene match. The germline V gene has CDR1 SGHTA and CDR2 FQGNSA. In DNA form, the CDR3 reads TGTGCCAGCAGCAAAACTAGCGGCCCCTACAATGAGCAGTTCTTC. Residues: CASSKTSGPYNEQFF.

This clone occurred a few times. The chain has TRBV6-1 and TRBJ2-7; 8 bases are shared with TRBD1. Trimming removed 2 bases from V and 5 bases from J; junction bases left unmatched: 8. Germline CDR1 reads MNHNS; CDR2 reads SASEGT. The CDR3 sequence is 15 residues long. Here the CDR3 reads CASSERPGGFNEQYF. The CDR3 DNA reads TGTGCCAGCAGTGAAAGGCCAGGGGGCTTCAACGAGCAGTACTTC.

This clone has just a few counts. The chain is built from TRBV2 and TRBJ1-5; D may be TRBD1 (5 bases). This CDR3 comprises 13 residues. Trimming left V 5 bases short and J 10 bases short, with 15 bases between. Looked up from germline, CDR1 is SNHLY and CDR2 is FYNNEI. CDR3 region: CASSQGPTVPQHF. The CDR3 coding sequence is TGTGCCAGCAGTCAAGGGCCGACAGTACCCCAGCATTTT.

There are a few counts of this clone. The chain links TRBV2 to TRBJ2-1; TRBD2 agrees at 8 bases. Germline-derived CDR1 and CDR2 are SNHLY and FYNNEI. Trimming removed 5 bases from V and 5 bases from J; junction bases left unmatched: 5. The CDR3 runs to 14 residues. CDR3 bases: TGTGCCAGCAGTTGGAAGGGACTAGACAATGAGCAGTTCTTC. Encoded protein: CASSWKGLDNEQFF. The full variable domain, in which reference TRBV2 and TRBJ2-1 provide the parts outside the CDR3, is EPEVTQTPSHQVTQMGQEVILRCVPISNHLYFYWYRQILGQKVEFLVSFYNNEISEKSEIFDDQFSVERPDGSNFTLKIRSTKLEDSAMYFCASSWKGLDNEQFFGPGTRLTVL.

This chain joins TRBV11-3 and TRBJ2-1; D is ambiguous. This CDR3 has 13 amino acids. Germline V gene lookup returns CDR1 SGHNT and CDR2 YENEEA. The V gene lost 3 bases and the J gene lost 3 bases, with 6 bases spanning the gap. DNA of the CDR3: TGTGCCAGCAGCTTTGGGCTCTACAATGAGCAGTTCTTC. This translates into CASSFGLYNEQFF. Using reference TRBV11-3 and TRBJ2-1 for the parts outside the CDR3, the full variable domain is EAGVVQSPRYKIIEKKQPVAFWCNPISGHNTLYWYLQNLGQGPELLIRYENEEAVDDSQLPKDRFSAERLKGVDSTLKIQPAELGDSAVYLCASSFGLYNEQFFGPGTRLTVL.

This clone was counted ten times or more. The J gene is TRBJ2-1, the V gene TRBV9; the D gene is possibly TRBD2 (5 bases). The CDR3 is made up of 13 amino acids. The germline CDR1 and CDR2 sequences are SGDLS and YYNGEE. V was shortened by 7 bases and J by 3 bases, with 11 bases between the two germline ends. The CDR3 sequence is CASCRDDYNEQFF. The CDR3 coding sequence is TGTGCCAGCTGCCGGGATGACTACAATGAGCAGTTCTTC.